The 9 T cell receptor beta chains in this list originate from one sample, sequenced in a study of T cell clonality in common variable immunodeficiency. Study observations and caveats: Common variable immunodeficiency TCR beta sequences reportedly had fewer deletions and N-nucleotide insertions.

The protocol was immunoSEQ multiplex PCR, while the TCRdb copy is restricted to in-frame clones and leaves out a portion. The sample counts about 28,000 clones, none seen once; the ten largest own around 3.1%. These receptors lack a known antigen. The sequenced sample was peripheral blood mononuclear cells. The origin of the receptors is a human donor with common variable immunodeficiency.

Remarks on this clone: The read is 3 residues too short to cover the CDR3 end, so that end is filled in from the germline J gene. The chain uses TRBV19 and TRBJ2-3, with 8 bases aligning to TRBD1. Germline CDR1 is LNHDA and CDR2 is SQIVND (reference sequence). Trimming took 4 bases from V and 0 from J; bases not matched to a gene: 6. The CDR3 runs to 16 residues. The CDR3 DNA, read in part, is TGTGCCAGTAGTACCAGGGGGCCGACTAGCACAGATACG. It yields the protein CASSTRGPTSTDT. The whole CDR3 region reads CASSTRGPTSTDTQYF.

This clone was recorded a few times. Sequencing ends 3 residues short of the CDR3 end; the germline J gene provides the rest. The chain joins TRBV19 to TRBJ2-7, with D possibly TRBD2 on 5 matching bases. V was clipped by 5 bases and J by 3 bases, with 17 bases between them. The CDR3 consists of 15 residues. Germline V gives CDR1 LNHDA, CDR2 SQIVND (reference sequence). The CDR3 loop reads CASSPLRGRIYEQYF. Partial CDR3 DNA: TGTGCCAGTAGTCCCCTCCGGGGTCGCATCTACGAG.

The sample holds many counts of this clone. The CDR3 goes on 3 residues after the read ends, and that part is filled in from the germline J gene. The V call is TRBV11-2, the J call TRBJ2-5; no reliable D call. Germline V CDR1 and CDR2: SGHAT, FQNNGV. The CDR3 covers 13 residues. V was shortened by 5 bases and J by 5 bases, with 12 bases between the two germline ends. CDR3 residues: CASSPPGWETQYF. The DNA read from the CDR3 is TGTGCCAGCAGCCCCCCGGGTTGGGAGACC.

There are many counts of this clone. Sequencing ends 3 residues short of the CDR3 end; the germline J gene provides the rest. This chain links TRBV10-3 with TRBJ2-1; 9 bases line up with TRBD1. Trimming cost V 2 bases and J 7 bases; bases outside gene matches: 3. This CDR3 region has 14 residues. Germline CDR1 is ENHRY and CDR2 is SYGVKD. The covered CDR3 bases are TGTGCCATCAGTGAGCACGGGACAGGGAATGAG. This encodes CAISEHGTGNE. The complete CDR3 sequence is CAISEHGTGNEQFF.

The table lists this clone with many counts. The CDR3 end lies 3 residues beyond the end of the read and is filled in from the germline J gene. V is TRBV7-9 and J is TRBJ2-6; no reliable D call. The CDR3 runs 15 residues. Germline assignment: CDR1 SEHNR and CDR2 FQNEAQ (reference sequence). The V gene lost 6 bases and the J gene lost 7 bases, with 16 bases spanning the gap. CDR3 DNA, as far as it was read: TGTGCCAGCAGTTCCTCGGGTAAAGGAGCCAACGTC. It encodes CASSSSGKGANV. The entire CDR3 is CASSSSGKGANVLTF.

About this clone: The CDR3 end lies 3 residues beyond the end of the read and is filled in from the germline J gene. The gene calls are TRBV6-2 or TRBV6-3 and TRBJ2-5; D possibly corresponds to TRBD2 (5 bases). The CDR3 loop spans 13 amino acids. Germline CDR1 reads MNHEY; CDR2 reads SVGEGT. The V gene lost 6 bases and the J gene lost 7 bases, with 15 bases spanning the gap. The sequenced CDR3 bases are TGTGCCAGCAGCCGGGTGAGAGGAGGGACC. This codes for CASSRVRGGT. In full, the CDR3 is CASSRVRGGTQYF.

This clone occurred a few times. The covered CDR3 bases are TGCAGTGCTACCGCGCGTGCAGGGAGAGAGACC. Its translation: CSATARAGRET. The full CDR3 protein reads CSATARAGRETQYF. The J gene is TRBJ2-5, the V gene TRBV20-1; perhaps D is TRBD1 or TRBD2 (5 bases each). The CDR3 end is not reached by the read, which stops 3 residues before it; the germline J gene fills it in. Germline V gives CDR1 DFQATT, CDR2 SNEGSKA (reference sequence). V shed 4 bases and J shed 4 bases, with 16 bases lying between them. The CDR3 sequence is 14 residues long.

The table lists this clone with a few counts. One end of the junction is discordant with germline, which a read error may explain. The DNA ends 3 residues before the CDR3 does, and the rest of the CDR3 is filled in from the germline J gene. The V and J genes are TRBV7-7 and TRBJ2-2; D tentatively reads TRBD1 or TRBD2 (5 bases each). CDR1 and CDR2 from the germline V gene are SSHAT and FNYEAQ (reference sequence). This CDR3 has 13 amino acids. The CDR3 spells CASSEGPTGELFF. Incomplete CDR3 DNA: TGTGCTAGCAGCGAGGGGCCCACCGGGGAG.

With regard to this clone: The read ends 3 residues before the CDR3 terminus; that terminus is restored from the germline J gene. The chain recombines TRBV2 with TRBJ2-7; weak D call: TRBD1 (5 bases). V lost 4 bases, J lost 3 bases, and 16 bases lay in between. This CDR3 spans 15 amino acids. Germline V CDR1 and CDR2: SNHLY, FYNNEI. CDR3 bases read: TGTGCCAGCAGTGCTACAGGAACAGGTGTCTACGAG. Translated: CASSATGTGVYE. In full, the CDR3 reads CASSATGTGVYEQYF. The variable domain in full, with the rest retrieved from reference TRBV2 and TRBJ2-7, is EPEVTQTPSHQVTQMGQEVILRCVPISNHLYFYWYRQILGQKVEFLVSFYNNEISEKSEIFDDQFSVERPDGSNFTLKIRSTKLEDSAMYFCASSATGTGVYEQYFGPGTRLTVT.